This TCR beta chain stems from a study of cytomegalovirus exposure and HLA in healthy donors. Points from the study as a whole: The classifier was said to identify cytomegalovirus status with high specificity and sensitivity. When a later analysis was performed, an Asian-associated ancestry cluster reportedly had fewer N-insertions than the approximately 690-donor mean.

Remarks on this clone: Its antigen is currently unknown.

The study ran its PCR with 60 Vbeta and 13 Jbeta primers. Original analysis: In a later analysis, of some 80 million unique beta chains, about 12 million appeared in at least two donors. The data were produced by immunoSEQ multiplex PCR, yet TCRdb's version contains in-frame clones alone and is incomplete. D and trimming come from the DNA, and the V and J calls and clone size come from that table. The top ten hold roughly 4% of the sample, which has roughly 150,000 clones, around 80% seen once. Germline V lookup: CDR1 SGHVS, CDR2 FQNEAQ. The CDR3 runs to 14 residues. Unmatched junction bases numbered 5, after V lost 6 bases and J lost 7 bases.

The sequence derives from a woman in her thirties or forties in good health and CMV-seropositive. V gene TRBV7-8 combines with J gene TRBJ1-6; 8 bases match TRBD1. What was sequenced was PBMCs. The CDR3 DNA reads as TGTGCCAGCAGACCAGGACAGGGAAATTCACCCCTCCACTTT. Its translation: CASRPGQGNSPLHF.